The next 20 T cell receptor beta chains were all read from a single sample in a study of tumor-infiltrating lymphocytes in primary liver carcinoma. Out of unsorted whole blood came the blood RNA, and germline DNA was extracted as well. From around 500 ng total RNA, TCR beta cDNA was generated with a primer in the constant region. Sequencing libraries for TCR beta derived from three nested multiplex PCR rounds that used slightly modified ARM-PCR. Researchers ran the first two PCR rounds for roughly 10 cycles each with TRBV1-TRBV30 forward primers and a C-beta reverse primer. Using its own MiXCR run on the multiplex PCR reads, TCRdb lists one record per CDR3 protein. The sample has over 250,000 distinct CDR3 sequences; roughly 60% are singletons. The source material was peripheral blood. The receptors derive from a woman under 40 with primary liver carcinoma and hepatitis B virus infection.

V is TRBV4-1 and J is TRBJ2-5; D not certain. Germline CDR1 MGHRA, CDR2 YSYEKL. CDR3 length: 13 amino acids. V lost 1 base to trimming and J lost 4 bases, with 7 bases between them. The CDR3 coding sequence is TGCGCCAGCAGCCAAGGCAGACTAGAGACCCAGTACTTC. This sequence encodes CASSQGRLETQYF.

The chain couples TRBV5-1 to TRBJ1-1; D remains unclear. The germline V gene has CDR1 SGHRS and CDR2 YFSETQ. The CDR3 totals 13 residues. Trimming cost V 6 bases and J 4 bases, with 13 bases left between them. The CDR3 region is CASTGPKATEAFF. For the CDR3, the DNA is TGCGCCAGCACCGGCCCAAAGGCCACTGAAGCTTTCTTT. Full variable domain (remainder filled in from reference TRBV5-1 and TRBJ1-1): KAGVTQTPRYLIKTRGQQVTLSCSPISGHRSVSWYQQTPGQGLQFLFEYFSETQRNKGNFPGRFSGRQFSNSRSEMNVSTLELGDSALYLCASTGPKATEAFFGQGTRLTVV.

This clonotype was counted a few times. The V call is TRBV10-3, the J call TRBJ2-7; 10 bases line up with TRBD1. CDR3 size: 15 residues. The ends lost 6 bases at V and 4 bases at J; junction bases unmatched: 9. The germline gives CDR1 ENHRY, CDR2 SYGVKD. The CDR3 here is CAIRLARDRGYEQYF. In DNA, the CDR3 is TGTGCCATCAGACTAGCCCGGGACAGGGGATACGAGCAGTACTTC.

This clonotype was recorded many times. In DNA form, the CDR3 reads TGTGCCAGCAGCCAGACGATAGCGGGTGATTGGGAGCAGTACTTC. Protein sequence: CASSQTIAGDWEQYF. The V and J genes are TRBV11-2 and TRBJ2-7; 7 nucleotides align to TRBD2. The CDR3 spans 15 residues. The V gene end was trimmed by 5 bases and the J gene end by 7 bases; junction bases not matched to a gene: 14. Germline V gene sequence: CDR1 SGHAT, CDR2 FQNNGV.

V gene TRBV6-2 or TRBV6-3 combines with J gene TRBJ1-2; D uncertain. Germline V gene lookup returns CDR1 MNHEY and CDR2 SVGEGT. With 6 bases removed from V and 3 bases from J, the gap between germline ends came to 23 bases. The CDR3 consists of 17 residues. CDR3 amino acids: CASRIDPGVNFYYGYTF. CDR3 DNA: TGTGCCAGCAGAATCGACCCTGGGGTGAACTTTTACTATGGCTACACCTTC.

The chain joins TRBV28 to TRBJ2-5, with 7 bases identical to TRBD2. The CDR3 extends over 13 amino acids. V lost 6 bases and J lost 10; bases outside the gene matches: 11. Germline V gene sequence: CDR1 MDHEN, CDR2 SYDVKM. The CDR3, as DNA: TGTGCCAGCAGCCGATTGGAACTAGCGTACCAGTACTTC. Translating it yields CASSRLELAYQYF.

Comments on this clonotype: At one of its ends the junction is not consistent with the germline gene, which may arise from a read error. The genes are TRBV6-2 or TRBV6-3 and TRBJ2-1, with D hard to call. CDR3 size: 14 residues. Germline V gives CDR1 MNHEY, CDR2 SVGEGT. CDR3 residues: CVSITGSSYNEQFF. The CDR3 DNA sequence: TGTGTCAGCATAACCGGAAGCTCTTACAATGAGCAGTTCTTC.

With regard to this clonotype: At one of its ends the junction is not consistent with the germline gene, which may arise from a read error. CDR3: CASSQDKAGPPYEQYF. CDR3 nucleotides: TGCGCCAGCAGCCAAGATAAGGCAGGACCTCCCTACGAACAGTACTTC. The J gene is TRBJ2-7, the V gene TRBV4-3, with D unresolved. Germline V gene sequence: CDR1 LGHNA, CDR2 YSLEER. This CDR3 is built from 16 residues.

Turning to this clonotype: The junction and the germline gene differ at one end; a read error may be behind it. This rearrangement joins TRBV6-5 to TRBJ1-1; 9 positions agree with TRBD1. The CDR3 runs 17 residues. CDR1 MNHEY and CDR2 SVGAGI come from the germline V gene. DNA for the CDR3: TGTGCCAGCAGTTTCACCGGGACAGGGAGAAGGAACATTGAAGCTTTCTTT. Translation gives CASSFTGTGRRNIEAFF.

The sample holds many counts of this clonotype. The J gene is TRBJ2-3, the V gene TRBV30, with a possible D match to TRBD2 (6 bases). V lost 5 bases, J lost 0 bases, and 9 bases lay in between. Germline V gene data show CDR1 as GTSNPN and CDR2 as SVGIG (reference sequence). This CDR3 is 13 amino acids long. The DNA of the CDR3 is TGTGCCTGGCTAGCGCCCAGCACAGATACGCAGTATTTT. Protein sequence: CAWLAPSTDTQYF.

In regard to this clonotype: A much larger clone lies a single base off, so this may be a read error. The rearrangement joins TRBV6-2 or TRBV6-3 to TRBJ2-1, with 12 bases lining up with TRBD2. V was clipped by 10 bases and J by 4 bases; unmatched bases: 8. Germline loops: CDR1 MNHEY, CDR2 SVGEGT. The CDR3 covers 15 residues. The CDR3 nucleotides read TGTGCCAACTCCGGACTAGCGGGAATGTACAATGAGCAGTTCTTC. Protein: CANSGLAGMYNEQFF.

Note on this clonotype: With a much larger clone just one base away, this may be a read error. CDR3 sequence: CASSFNSGNQPQYF. The CDR3 DNA follows: TGTGCCAGCAGTTTCAATAGTGGCAATCAGCCCCAGTATTTT. This chain joins TRBV12-3 or TRBV12-4 and TRBJ1-5; no clear D gene. The end of the DNA fits TRBJ2-3 better, so the J call may be wrong. The CDR3 totals 14 residues.

This clonotype was counted once. A read error may explain this, as a much larger clone is one base away. The chain couples TRBV12-3 or TRBV12-4 to TRBJ2-3, with 12 bases that match TRBD2. The CDR3 has 15 residues. Trimming took 10 bases from V and 6 from J; bases not matched to a gene: 11. CDR3 residues: CANSPSGRALDTQYF. The DNA of the CDR3 is TGTGCCAACAGCCCTAGCGGGAGGGCCCTCGATACGCAGTATTTT.

On this clonotype itself: A much more abundant neighbour one base away suggests this may be a read error. The DNA for the CDR3 is TGTGCCAGCAGCCAAGTTCCGCTTTTT. Its translation is CASSQVPLF. This sequence joins TRBV4-2 and TRBJ1-4; D gene unclear. The CDR3 runs to 9 residues. CDR1 is LGHNA, CDR2 YNFKEQ, per germline.

Worth noting for this clonotype: No conserved phenylalanine or tryptophan is present at the end of the CDR3, so a read error is the likely explanation. This chain links TRBV11-2 with TRBJ2-5; 8 bases agree with TRBD2. CDR1 and CDR2 (germline): SGHAT, FQNNGV. This CDR3 is built from 15 residues. CDR3 protein: CAGSLYTSGQETQYL. CDR3 sequence (DNA): TGTGCCGGCAGCTTATATACTAGCGGTCAAGAGACCCAGTACCTC.

Comment on this clonotype: An end of the junction differs from the germline gene, which may be a read error. DNA for the CDR3: TGTGCCGGCAGCTTAGAGACTAGCGGCTACAATGAGCAGTTCTTC. It is translated as CAGSLETSGYNEQFF. The chain links TRBV11-3 to TRBJ2-1, with 9 bases that match TRBD2. Germline CDR1 SGHNT, CDR2 YENEEA. The CDR3 contains 15 residues.

This sequence joins TRBV6-5 and TRBJ1-1; D is unresolved. Per germline, CDR1 MNHEY and CDR2 SVGAGI. Deletions cut 4 bases from V and 8 bases from J, with 14 bases between. The CDR3 has 13 amino acids. In nucleotides, the CDR3 is TGTGCCAGCAGTTGCTTGAGCGAGGACGAAGCTTTCTTT. Amino acids: CASSCLSEDEAFF.

This clonotype was seen at least ten times. The chain uses TRBV29-1 and TRBJ1-2; D is perhaps TRBD1 (6 bases). The ends were cut back, 6 bases at V and 4 bases at J, with 15 bases in the middle. From germline, CDR1 is SQVTM and CDR2 ANQGSEA. The CDR3 is made up of 13 amino acids. CDR3: CSVADRPPYGYTF. The CDR3, as DNA: TGCAGCGTCGCTGACAGGCCCCCCTATGGCTACACCTTC.

The chain couples TRBV6-2 or TRBV6-3 to TRBJ1-1; TRBD1 is a possible D gene (5 bases). The V gene's germline CDR1 is MNHEY and CDR2 SVGEGT. This CDR3 region has 18 residues. V shed 5 bases and J shed 1 base, with 23 bases lying between them. This CDR3 is CASSGSARSIRENTEAFF. CDR3 DNA: TGTGCCAGCAGTGGCTCAGCCCGAAGTATCAGGGAGAACACTGAAGCTTTCTTT.

Regarding this clonotype: Just one base apart from a much larger clone, this may be a read error. As the CDR3 is not closed by the conserved phenylalanine or tryptophan, this likely results from a read error. This chain joins TRBV14 and TRBJ2-7; perhaps TRBD2 as D (6 bases). CDR3 size: 18 residues. V was clipped by 5 bases and J by 7 bases, with 30 bases between them. The germline V gene has CDR1 SGHDN and CDR2 FVKESK. This CDR3 is CASSSGTFPQLFTREQYS. CDR3 DNA sequence: TGTGCCAGCAGCTCCGGGACTTTCCCTCAGCTCTTTACTCGGGAGCAGTACTCC.